This is a list of T cell receptor beta chains from one sample in a study of OX40 agonist ivuxolimab in advanced cancers. Sequencing used immunoSEQ multiplex PCR; TCRdb keeps in-frame clones, though not all of them. The sample comprises about 50,000 clones, more than 65% of which are singletons, and 3% to 3.5% rests with the top ten. Material: CD4+ or CD8+ T cells sorted from blood, obtained in a trial of the OX40 agonist ivuxolimab. These receptors all stem from an adult with an advanced solid tumor such as melanoma, head and neck, liver or kidney cancer. CDR3s include the opening cysteine and the closing phenylalanine or tryptophan. D genes are given only for firm matches.

j_call v_call d_call cdr3_aa
TRBJ1-2 TRBV29-1 - CSVWSGAASNYGYTF
TRBJ2-7 TRBV6-1 - CASVRPTAYEQYF
TRBJ2-7 TRBV7-3 TRBD2 CASSILAGSSYEQYF
TRBJ1-2 TRBV14 - CASSRKGGYGYTF
TRBJ1-5 TRBV6-5 - CASSYRWAPNQPQHF
TRBJ1-2 TRBV5-1 - CASSLAENYGYTF
TRBJ1-2 TRBV5-1 - CASSLDAQGYTF
TRBJ1-6 TRBV6-1 - CASSEARAGTSPLHF
TRBJ2-3 TRBV23-1 TRBD2 CASSQSLAGGSDTQYF
TRBJ2-5 TRBV2 - CAGSGDQETQYF
TRBJ1-2 TRBV7-9 TRBD1 CASSARTGGANYGYTF
TRBJ1-2 TRBV6-5 TRBD1 CASSEYRGNYGYTF
TRBJ2-5 TRBV10-3 TRBD1 CATSGGMETQYF
TRBJ2-1 TRBV7-8 - CASSLAPGTSLNEQFF
TRBJ2-1 TRBV6-5 TRBD2 CASSYGMGGGDNEQFF
TRBJ1-2 TRBV4-2 - CASSRGFIGSNYGYTF
TRBJ2-3 TRBV18 - CASSPLSNTDTQYF
TRBJ2-5 TRBV15 TRBD2 CATSSQTSGETQYF
TRBJ1-5 TRBV5-6 - CASSLGSREQPQHF
TRBJ2-1 TRBV9 TRBD2 CASSVGARGGLNEQFF
TRBJ2-1 TRBV21-1 - CASSKKSGQGSYRLYNEQFF
TRBJ2-2 TRBV7-3 - CASSFGTPNTGELFF
TRBJ2-1 TRBV15 TRBD2 CATSRGGSGPYNEQFF
TRBJ1-1 TRBV4-1 - CASSRGTAGWGTEAFF
TRBJ2-5 TRBV11-2 - CASSSWGGRETQYF
TRBJ2-7 TRBV10-1 - CASSDGGEQYF
TRBJ1-5 TRBV6-6 TRBD1 CASSQGAGNQPQHF
TRBJ1-2 TRBV7-3 - CASSLTGLPGRGYTF
TRBJ2-7 TRBV27 TRBD1 CASSPPQGEQYF
TRBJ2-3 TRBV14 TRBD2 CASSQDLGRGDTDTQYF
TRBJ1-6 TRBV5-1 TRBD1 CASSPGDRENSPLHF
TRBJ1-1 TRBV27 - CASSSHSSKNTEAFF
TRBJ1-1 TRBV5-8 TRBD1 CASSSGQGGHTEAFF
TRBJ1-2 TRBV10-3 - CAISGADHSGAEDGYTF
TRBJ2-7 TRBV4-3 TRBD1 CASSQVTGGYYEQYF
TRBJ1-4 TRBV6-5 TRBD1 CASRGQAFNEKLFF
TRBJ2-2 TRBV5-8 TRBD1 CASSRDSFTGELFF
TRBJ2-1 TRBV5-4 - CASTPGSAYNEQFF
TRBJ2-1 TRBV5-1 - CASTTGLNEQFF
TRBJ2-1 TRBV19 TRBD2 CASSKLAGGLSSYNEQFF
TRBJ2-2 TRBV4-2 - CASSQEEQLNTGELFF
TRBJ1-1 TRBV6-6 - CASRRDTEAFF
TRBJ2-7 TRBV5-1 - CASSSRLFYEQYF
TRBJ2-5 TRBV5-1 TRBD1 CASSRGQGGPETQYF
TRBJ2-5 TRBV9 TRBD1 CASSPEDRTKYF
TRBJ1-2 TRBV15 - CATSRGQDNYGYTF
TRBJ2-1 TRBV7-2 TRBD2 CASSSTSGGASYNEQFF
TRBJ1-2 TRBV18 - CASSPPARGGYTF
TRBJ1-1 TRBV19 - CASIRLAEAFF
TRBJ1-1 TRBV19 - CASSGIDRTGTEAFF